Listed here are 5 T cell receptor beta chains from one sample, sequenced in a study of blood T cell repertoires in COVID-19. The method was immunoSEQ multiplex PCR; TCRdb's version includes in-frame clones alone and lacks a portion of them. The table records roughly 190,000 clones, 75% to 90% of them present only once. The sample comprised peripheral blood. The source of these receptors is a man in his fifties or sixties with acute or convalescent COVID-19.

There are a few counts of this clone. The chain carries TRBV20-1 and TRBJ2-1; D uncertain. Germline assignment: CDR1 DFQATT and CDR2 SNEGSKA (reference sequence). Trimming took 3 bases from V and 0 from J, leaving 9 bases between them. CDR3 size: 14 residues. Here the CDR3 DNA reads TGCAGTGCTAGTCCGAGAAGCTCCTACAATGAGCAGTTCTTC. It translates to CSASPRSSYNEQFF.

This sequence joins TRBV7-3 and TRBJ2-1; 12 bases are shared with TRBD2. The CDR3 runs to 16 residues. Germline trimming cut 5 bases from V and 9 bases from J; bases unmatched to any gene: 11. The V gene's germline CDR1 is SGHTA and CDR2 FQGTGA. The CDR3 sequence: CASSAITSGRISEQFF. The CDR3 region has the DNA TGTGCCAGCAGCGCAATCACTAGCGGGAGGATTTCTGAGCAGTTCTTC.

This chain uses TRBV6-5 with TRBJ2-7, with 9 nucleotides matching TRBD2. The ends lost 0 bases at V and 6 bases at J; junction bases unmatched: 6. This CDR3 has 15 residues. Germline V CDR1 and CDR2: MNHEY, SVGAGI. CDR3 nucleotide sequence: TGTGCCAGCAGTTACTCGGCTAGCGGGATAGCCGAGCAGTACTTC. The encoded protein is CASSYSASGIAEQYF.

V gene TRBV4-1 combines with J gene TRBJ1-2; D is unclear. This CDR3 contains 17 residues. Germline lookup yields CDR1 MGHRA and CDR2 YSYEKL. V shed 0 bases and J shed 6 bases, with 20 bases lying between them. This CDR3 reads CASSQESRQVGLNGYTF. The DNA for the CDR3 is TGCGCCAGCAGCCAAGAGTCACGGCAGGTAGGTTTAAATGGCTACACCTTC.

The J gene is TRBJ1-4, the V gene TRBV5-1, with 9 bases identical to TRBD1. Germline lookup yields CDR1 SGHRS and CDR2 YFSETQ. The ends lost 3 bases at V and 5 bases at J; junction bases unmatched: 2. The CDR3 covers 14 residues. The CDR3 DNA is TGCGCCAGCAGCTCCGGGACAGGGAATGAAAAACTGTTTTTT. Its protein is CASSSGTGNEKLFF.